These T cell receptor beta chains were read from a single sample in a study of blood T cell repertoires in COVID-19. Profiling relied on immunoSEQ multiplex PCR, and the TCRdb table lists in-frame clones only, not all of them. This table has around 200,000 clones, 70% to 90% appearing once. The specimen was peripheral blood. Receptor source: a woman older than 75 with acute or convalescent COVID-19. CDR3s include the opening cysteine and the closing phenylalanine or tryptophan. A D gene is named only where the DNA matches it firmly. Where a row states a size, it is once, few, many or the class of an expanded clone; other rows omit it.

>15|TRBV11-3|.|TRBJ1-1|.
CASSLGVGRGTEAFF
TGTGCCAGCAGCTTAGGTGTTGGACGGGGCACTGAAGCTTTCTTT
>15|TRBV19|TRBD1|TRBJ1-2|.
CASSMGTGLSGGYTF
TGTGCCAGTAGTATGGGGACAGGCCTTTCGGGAGGCTACACCTTC
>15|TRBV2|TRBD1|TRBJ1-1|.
CASRGQVGEDTEAFF
TGTGCCAGCAGGGGACAGGTCGGAGAAGACACTGAAGCTTTCTTT
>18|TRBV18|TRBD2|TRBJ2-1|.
CASSDFFSSSGFYNEQFF
TGTGCCAGCTCGGACTTTTTTTCTTCTAGCGGATTTTACAATGAGCAGTTCTTC
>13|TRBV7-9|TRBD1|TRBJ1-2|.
CASSLTGGYGYTF
TGTGCCAGCAGCTTAACAGGGGGCTATGGCTACACCTTC
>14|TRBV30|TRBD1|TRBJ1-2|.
CAWLTGTGGYGYTF
TGTGCCTGGCTAACCGGGACAGGGGGCTATGGCTACACCTTC
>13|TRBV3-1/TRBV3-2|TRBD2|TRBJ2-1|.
CASRRLAGKQQFF
TGTGCCAGCAGAAGACTAGCGGGGAAACAGCAGTTCTTC
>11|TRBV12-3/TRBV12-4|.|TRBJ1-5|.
CASSLGGPQHF
TGTGCCAGCAGTTTAGGAGGCCCCCAGCATTTT
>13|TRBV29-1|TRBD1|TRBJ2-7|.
CSAEGTGRREQYF
TGCAGCGCTGAGGGGACAGGGAGGCGCGAGCAGTACTTC
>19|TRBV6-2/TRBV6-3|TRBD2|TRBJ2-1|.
CASSYNRAGGPSSYNEQFF
TGTGCCAGCAGTTATAACAGAGCGGGGGGCCCTAGCTCCTACAATGAGCAGTTCTTC
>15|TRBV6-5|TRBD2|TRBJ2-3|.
CASRHLTSGPDTQYF
TGTGCCAGCAGACACCTGACTAGCGGGCCAGATACGCAGTATTTT
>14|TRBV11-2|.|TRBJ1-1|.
CASSLDHAGLKAFF
TGTGCCAGCAGCTTAGATCACGCAGGACTTAAAGCTTTCTTT
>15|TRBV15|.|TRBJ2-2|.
CATKPRTPTAGELFF
TGTGCCACCAAACCCAGAACACCCACAGCCGGGGAGCTGTTTTTT
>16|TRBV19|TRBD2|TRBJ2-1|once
CASSPLTSGNRNEQFF
TGTGCCAGTAGTCCATTGACTAGCGGGAACCGGAATGAGCAGTTCTTC
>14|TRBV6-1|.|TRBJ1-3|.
CASSERGSGNTIYF
TGTGCCAGCAGTGAAAGGGGGTCTGGAAACACCATATATTTT
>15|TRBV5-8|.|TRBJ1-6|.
CASGGGLGYDSPLHF
TGTGCCAGCGGGGGGGGCTTGGGGTACGATTCACCCCTCCACTTT
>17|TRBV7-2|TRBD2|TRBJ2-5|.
CASSYLGLAILKETQYF
TGTGCCAGCAGCTACCTGGGACTAGCCATTTTAAAAGAGACCCAGTACTTC
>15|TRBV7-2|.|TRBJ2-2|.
CASSLEPANTGELFF
TGTGCCAGCAGCTTAGAACCGGCGAACACCGGGGAGCTGTTTTTT
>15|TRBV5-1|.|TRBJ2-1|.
CASSADFVRTNEQFF
TGCGCCAGCAGCGCAGACTTCGTACGAACCAATGAGCAGTTCTTC
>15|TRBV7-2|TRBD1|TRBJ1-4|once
CASSLRQGTNEKLFF
TGTGCCAGCAGCTTAAGACAGGGGACTAATGAAAAACTGTTTTTT
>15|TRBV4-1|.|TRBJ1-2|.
CASSQYQETNYGYTF
TGCGCCAGCAGCCAGTATCAGGAAACCAACTATGGCTACACCTTC
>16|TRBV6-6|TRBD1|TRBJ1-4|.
CASSPIQGALNEKLFF
TGTGCCAGCAGTCCGATACAGGGGGCCCTTAATGAAAAACTGTTTTTT
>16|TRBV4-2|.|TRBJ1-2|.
CASSQSMGQGTGGYTF
TGTGCCAGCAGCCAATCCATGGGCCAGGGAACAGGTGGCTACACCTTC
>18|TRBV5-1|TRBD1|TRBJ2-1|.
CASSFGTGFPSPDNEQFF
TGCGCCAGCAGCTTTGGGACAGGGTTTCCGTCACCCGACAATGAGCAGTTCTTC
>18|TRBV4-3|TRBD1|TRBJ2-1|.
CASSQERQGANNYNEQFF
TGCGCCAGCAGCCAAGAAAGACAGGGGGCCAACAACTACAATGAGCAGTTCTTC
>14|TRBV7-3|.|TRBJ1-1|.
CASSLEGADTEAFF
TGTGCCAGCAGCTTAGAGGGCGCGGACACTGAAGCTTTCTTT